The 24 T cell receptor beta chains reported below all come from one sample, sequenced in a study of TIL therapy for anti-PD-1-resistant metastatic lung cancer (dated by TCRdb to about 2021). TCR beta CDR3 regions were amplified from genomic DNA by bias-controlled multiplex PCR with the immunoSEQ v3 hsTCRB kit. The immuneACCESS repertoire file appears here via TCRdb, limited to in-frame rearrangements. These files lack a portion of the clones; in checked studies, under half of the deficit traces to unresolved V genes, and the cause of the others is not known. This sample comprises 50,000 to 60,000 clones, 65% to 80% of them detected only once. Of the sample, about 6% is held by the ten largest clones. The sample's time point label is to be understood as: pre-treatment sample, taken before nivolumab and TIL therapy. The baseline tumor samples, taken from the same resection that was used to grow TIL, were excised metastases, most often pleural nodules or supraclavicular lymph nodes.

The input for sequencing was tumor tissue, taken at baseline. The receptor source for this set is a person between 30 and 79 years old with non-small cell lung cancer.

This clone was counted between two and nine times. The rearrangement uses TRBV18 and TRBJ2-7; weak D call: TRBD1 (7 bases). The CDR3 runs 14 residues. Germline assignment: CDR1 KGHSH and CDR2 LQKENI. Trimming cost V 3 bases and J 6 bases, with 15 bases left between them. CDR3 sequence: CASSPAGTAGEQYF. DNA for the CDR3: TGTGCCAGCTCACCCGCGGGGACAGCGGGCGAGCAGTACTTC. The whole variable domain, filled in from reference TRBV18 and TRBJ2-7, reads NAGVMQNPRHLVRRRGQEARLRCSPMKGHSHVYWYRQLPEEGLKFMVYLQKENIIDESGMPKERFSAEFPKEGPSILRIQQVVRGDSAAYFCASSPAGTAGEQYFGPGTRLTVT.

The chain is built from TRBV10-3 and TRBJ2-2, with D perhaps matching TRBD2 (5 bases). V lost 7 bases to trimming and J lost 3 bases, with 12 bases between them. The CDR3 is 14 residues long. Per germline, CDR1 ENHRY and CDR2 SYGVKD. CDR3 in DNA: TGTGCCATCACCCGGACTGGGGACACCGGGGAGCTGTTTTTT. Translated, it gives CAITRTGDTGELFF.

The CDR3 coding sequence is TGTGCCAGCAGCCTGGGACCCCAGAACACTGAAGCTTTCTTT. Protein sequence: CASSLGPQNTEAFF. The chain couples TRBV7-9 to TRBJ1-1; a possible D gene is TRBD1 (5 bases). Germline CDR1 and CDR2: SEHNR and FQNEAQ (reference sequence). V shed 5 bases and J shed 1 base, with 11 bases lying between them. CDR3 size: 14 residues.

This chain uses TRBV28 with TRBJ1-4; D is perhaps TRBD1 (5 bases). This CDR3 region has 14 residues. Trimming cost V 5 bases and J 3 bases, with 10 bases left between them. CDR1 and CDR2 from the germline V gene are MDHEN and SYDVKM. CDR3 DNA: TGTGCCAGCAGTCTGGCAGGGTCTAATGAAAAACTGTTTTTT. This gives the protein CASSLAGSNEKLFF.

The genes are TRBV7-2 and TRBJ2-1, with 8 positions matching TRBD2. The V gene's germline CDR1 is SGHTA and CDR2 FQGNSA. V trimming: 5 bases; J trimming: 6 bases; junction bases outside the gene matches: 12. This CDR3 spans 16 amino acids. CDR3 loop: CASSTRRAGGSNEQFF. CDR3 sequence (DNA): TGTGCCAGCAGCACCCGGCGGGCGGGAGGTTCCAATGAGCAGTTCTTC.

This chain links TRBV9 with TRBJ1-1; tentative D call: TRBD1 (5 bases). The CDR3 extends over 14 amino acids. Germline V gene lookup returns CDR1 SGDLS and CDR2 YYNGEE. The germline V and J ends were trimmed by 3 bases and 8 bases, with 17 bases remaining between them. The CDR3, as DNA: TGTGCCAGCAGCGGACAGACCCCAAAGGAAGAAGCTTTCTTT. It specifies CASSGQTPKEEAFF.

The V gene is TRBV19, the J gene TRBJ2-7; tentatively, D is TRBD1 (7 bases). CDR1 and CDR2 (germline): LNHDA, SQIVND (reference sequence). V shed 9 bases and J shed 5 bases, with 14 bases lying between them. CDR3 size: 12 residues. Here the CDR3 DNA reads TGTGCCAGCCGACAGGGCGGGAACGAGCAGTACTTC. It is translated as CASRQGGNEQYF.

This clone has just a few counts. CDR3 sequence: CASSRGGHSNTEAFF. CDR3 DNA sequence: TGTGCCAGCAGCCGCGGGGGACACTCGAACACTGAAGCTTTCTTT. The genes are TRBV7-2 and TRBJ1-1; possible D gene TRBD1, 6 bases. The germline gives CDR1 SGHTA, CDR2 FQGNSA. The CDR3 extends over 15 amino acids. V was cut by 5 bases and J by 1 base, with 14 bases left in between.

The J gene is TRBJ1-1, the V gene TRBV11-1, with TRBD1 identical over 8 bases. The germline CDR1 and CDR2 sequences are SGHAT and FQDESV (reference sequence). This CDR3 spans 17 amino acids. The junction had 12 bases not matched to a gene; V was cut back by 5 bases and J by 1 base. This CDR3 reads CASSLTGGRMGNTEAFF. For the CDR3, the DNA is TGTGCCAGCAGCCTTACAGGGGGTAGAATGGGGAACACTGAAGCTTTCTTT. The full variable domain, its missing parts supplied by reference TRBV11-1 and TRBJ1-1, is EAEVAQSPRYKITEKSQAVAFWCDPISGHATLYWYRQILGQGPELLVQFQDESVVDDSQLPKDRFSAERLKGVDSTLKIQPAELGDSAMYLCASSLTGGRMGNTEAFFGQGTRLTVV.

This chain connects TRBV11-3 to TRBJ2-7; 12 bases map to TRBD2. Looked up from germline, CDR1 is SGHNT and CDR2 is YENEEA. This CDR3 contains 16 residues. V lost 5 bases to trimming and J lost 4 bases; unmatched junction nucleotides: 9. The DNA for the CDR3 is TGTGCCAGCAGCCCCCGACGACTAGCGGGAGAATACGAGCAGTACTTC. It yields the protein CASSPRRLAGEYEQYF.

This clone was picked up a small number of times. V is TRBV5-1 and J is TRBJ1-6; 10 bases are shared with TRBD1. Germline trimming cut 4 bases from V and 8 bases from J; bases unmatched to any gene: 6. This CDR3 is built from 15 residues. CDR1 and CDR2 (germline): SGHRS, YFSETQ. CDR3 region: CASSPSGTGDSPLHF. The CDR3 DNA follows: TGCGCCAGCAGCCCCTCCGGGACAGGGGATTCACCCCTCCACTTT.

This clone was detected only a few times. The chain employs TRBV27 and TRBJ1-4, with D perhaps TRBD1 (5 bases). The CDR3 covers 13 residues. CDR1 and CDR2 from the germline V gene are MNHEY and SMNVEV (reference sequence). V lost 6 bases and J 10 bases, leaving 15 bases between the germline ends. The CDR3 reads CASRSLTAGKLFF. The CDR3 nucleotides are TGTGCCAGCAGGTCGCTGACAGCAGGAAAACTGTTTTTT.

This clone showed up just a few times. The chain is built from TRBV7-9 and TRBJ1-2; D may be TRBD1 (5 bases). V was shortened by 5 bases and J by 4 bases, with 17 bases between the two germline ends. Germline V gene sequence: CDR1 SEHNR, CDR2 FQNEAQ (reference sequence). This CDR3 comprises 15 residues. CDR3 nucleotides: TGTGCCAGCAGCCGTACTGTCGGGGCCGGCTATGGCTACACCTTC. As protein: CASSRTVGAGYGYTF.

V usage is TRBV27 and J usage is TRBJ2-1; 8 bases match TRBD2. Looked up from germline, CDR1 is MNHEY and CDR2 is SMNVEV (reference sequence). V lost 2 bases and J lost 3; bases outside the gene matches: 3. The CDR3 totals 15 residues. The CDR3 is CASSLEGLDYNEQFF. CDR3 bases: TGTGCCAGCAGTTTAGAGGGACTAGACTACAATGAGCAGTTCTTC.

The rearrangement joins TRBV4-3 to TRBJ2-7; possible D gene TRBD2, 5 bases. This CDR3 is built from 17 residues. The germline V and J ends were trimmed by 0 bases and 0 bases, with 15 bases remaining between them. The germline CDR1 and CDR2 sequences are LGHNA and YSLEER. CDR3 nucleotide sequence: TGCGCCAGCAGCCAAGATCATCCCGGACTCCTCTCCTACGAGCAGTACTTC. Its protein product is CASSQDHPGLLSYEQYF.

The chain combines TRBV15 with TRBJ2-7, with D perhaps being TRBD1 or TRBD2 (5 bases each). The CDR3 has 14 amino acids. Germline V gene lookup returns CDR1 LNHNV and CDR2 YYDKDF (reference sequence). The V gene lost 5 bases and the J gene lost 6 bases, with 17 bases spanning the gap. Here the CDR3 reads CATSPGMARGEQYF. For the CDR3, the DNA is TGTGCCACCAGCCCAGGTATGGCGAGGGGCGAGCAGTACTTC.

This rearrangement joins TRBV5-6 to TRBJ1-2; D call uncertain. Germline assignment: CDR1 SGHDT and CDR2 YYEEEE. V was trimmed by 1 base and J by 6 bases, leaving 10 bases between them. The length of the CDR3 is 13 residues. Written as DNA, the CDR3 is TGTGCCAGCAGCTTGAATCGTCAGGATGGCTACACCTTC. This encodes CASSLNRQDGYTF.

For the CDR3, the DNA is TGCGCCAGCAGCCCCCGGGCCCCTAATGAAAAACTGTTTTTT. It codes for CASSPRAPNEKLFF. The chain links TRBV5-1 to TRBJ1-4; D is ambiguous. The CDR3 contains 14 residues. Per the germline V gene, CDR1 is SGHRS and CDR2 is YFSETQ. The V end lost 4 bases, the J end lost 3 bases, and 10 bases lay between the germline ends.

The rearrangement joins TRBV9 to TRBJ2-2, with no clear D. The CDR3 covers 14 residues. V was clipped by 0 bases and J by 4 bases, with 7 bases between them. From germline, CDR1 is SGDLS and CDR2 YYNGEE. The CDR3 spells CASSVGFPTGELFF. The CDR3 bases are TGTGCCAGCAGCGTAGGGTTCCCCACCGGGGAGCTGTTTTTT.

The CDR3 DNA is TGTGCCAGCAGGGGGACGGGACGGAGCTCCTACGAGCAGTACTTC. Translation: CASRGTGRSSYEQYF. This sequence joins TRBV6-5 and TRBJ2-7; the D gene could be TRBD1 or TRBD2 (5 bases each). The CDR3 covers 15 residues. V was clipped by 6 bases and J by 0 bases, with 15 bases between them. Looked up from germline, CDR1 is MNHEY and CDR2 is SVGAGI.

The V and J genes are TRBV28 and TRBJ1-5; 8 nucleotides align to TRBD1. The V segment lost 11 bases and the J segment 4 bases; nucleotides outside the gene matches: 10. This CDR3 comprises 14 residues. Germline V lookup: CDR1 MDHEN, CDR2 SYDVKM. The DNA for the CDR3 is TGTGCCTACGGGGGGACAGGCCTTAATCAGCCCCAGCATTTT. Protein product: CAYGGTGLNQPQHF.

This clone showed up just a few times. V is TRBV4-2 and J is TRBJ1-2; TRBD1 aligns across 7 bases. The germline V gene has CDR1 LGHNA and CDR2 YNFKEQ. The CDR3 runs 13 residues. V gave up 5 bases and J gave up 2 bases; unmatched junction bases: 2. The chain's CDR3 is CASSSQGNYGYTF. CDR3 coding DNA: TGTGCCAGCAGCTCACAGGGGAACTATGGCTACACCTTC.

This clone has only a few counts. The rearrangement links TRBV5-6 to TRBJ1-5; 7 nucleotides match TRBD1. The CDR3 covers 16 residues. V shed 1 base, J shed 9 bases, and the junction held 13 bases outside the gene matches. Per germline, CDR1 SGHDT and CDR2 YYEEEE. The CDR3 region has the DNA TGTGCCAGCAGCTTGTCCCGACAGGGTCTGAATTGGCCCCAGCATTTT. Its translation: CASSLSRQGLNWPQHF.

The chain recombines TRBV11-2 with TRBJ1-4; possible D gene TRBD1, 5 bases. Per the germline V gene, CDR1 is SGHAT and CDR2 is FQNNGV. V shed 6 bases and J shed 0 bases, with 17 bases lying between them. The CDR3 length is 17 residues. The CDR3 nucleotides are TGTGCCAGCAGGCGAACCCTCGGGGCTGCAACTAATGAAAAACTGTTTTTT. Translation gives CASRRTLGAATNEKLFF.